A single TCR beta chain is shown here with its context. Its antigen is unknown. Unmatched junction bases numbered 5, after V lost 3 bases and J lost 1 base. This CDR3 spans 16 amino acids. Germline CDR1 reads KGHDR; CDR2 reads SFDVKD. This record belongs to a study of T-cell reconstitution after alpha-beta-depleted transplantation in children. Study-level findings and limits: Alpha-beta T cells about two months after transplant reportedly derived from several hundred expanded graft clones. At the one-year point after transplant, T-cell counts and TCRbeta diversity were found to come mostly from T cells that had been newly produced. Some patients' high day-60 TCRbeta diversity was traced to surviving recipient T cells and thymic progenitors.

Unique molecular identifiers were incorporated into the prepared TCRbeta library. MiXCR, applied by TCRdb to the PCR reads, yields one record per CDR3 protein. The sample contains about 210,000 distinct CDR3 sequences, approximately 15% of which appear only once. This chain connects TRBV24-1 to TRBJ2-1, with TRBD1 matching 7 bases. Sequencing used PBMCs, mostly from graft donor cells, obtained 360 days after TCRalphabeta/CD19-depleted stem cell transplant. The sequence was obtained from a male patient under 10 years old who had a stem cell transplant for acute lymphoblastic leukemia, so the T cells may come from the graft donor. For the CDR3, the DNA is TGTGCCACCAGTGATAGAAGGGGGCGGTCCTACAATGAGCAGTTCTTC. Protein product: CATSDRRGRSYNEQFF.